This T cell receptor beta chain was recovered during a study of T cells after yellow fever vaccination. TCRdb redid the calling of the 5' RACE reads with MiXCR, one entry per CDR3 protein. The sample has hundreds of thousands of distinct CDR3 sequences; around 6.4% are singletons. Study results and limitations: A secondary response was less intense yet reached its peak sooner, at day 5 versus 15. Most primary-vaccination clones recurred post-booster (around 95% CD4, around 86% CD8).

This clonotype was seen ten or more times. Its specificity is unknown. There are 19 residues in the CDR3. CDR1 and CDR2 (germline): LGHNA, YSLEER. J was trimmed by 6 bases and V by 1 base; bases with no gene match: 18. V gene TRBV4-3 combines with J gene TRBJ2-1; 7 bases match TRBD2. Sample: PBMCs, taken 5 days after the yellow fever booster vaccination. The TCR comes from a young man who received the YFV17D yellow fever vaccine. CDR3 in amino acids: CASSQAASGILGERNEQFF. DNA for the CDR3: TGCGCCAGCAGCCAAGCCGCTAGCGGTATTCTAGGCGAACGCAATGAGCAGTTCTTC.